This T cell receptor (beta chain) comes out of a study of T cell changes during pregnancy in multiple sclerosis. TCRdb's copy holds only in-frame clones and misses some; the assay was immunoSEQ multiplex PCR. The sample shows tens of thousands of clones, roughly 90% of them seen only once. The CDR3 totals 15 residues. Germline CDR1 reads SGHAT; CDR2 reads FQDESV (reference sequence). The V end was cut by 8 bases, the J end by 5 bases, with 21 bases between. The source of this sequence is a female donor with multiple sclerosis, enrolled in a pregnancy study. The sample was CD4+ T cells from peripheral blood mononuclear cells, taken after pregnancy. V usage is TRBV11-1 and J usage is TRBJ1-1, with a weak D call TRBD1 (6 bases). In DNA, the CDR3 is TGTGCCAGCGGACCGAGGGTGAGGGGACATACTGAAGCTTTCTTT. It yields the protein CASGPRVRGHTEAFF.